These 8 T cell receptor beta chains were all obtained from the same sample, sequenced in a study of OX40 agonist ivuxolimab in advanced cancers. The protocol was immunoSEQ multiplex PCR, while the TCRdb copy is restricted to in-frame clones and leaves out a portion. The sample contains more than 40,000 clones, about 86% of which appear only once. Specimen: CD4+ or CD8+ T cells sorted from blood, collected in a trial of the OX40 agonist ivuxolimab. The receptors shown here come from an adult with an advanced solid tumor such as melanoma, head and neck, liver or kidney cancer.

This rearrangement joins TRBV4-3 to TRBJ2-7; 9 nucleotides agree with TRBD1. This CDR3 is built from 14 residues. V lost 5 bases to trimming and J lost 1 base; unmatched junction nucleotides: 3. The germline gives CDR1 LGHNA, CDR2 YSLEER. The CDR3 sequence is CASSTGQGSYEQYF. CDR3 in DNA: TGCGCCAGCAGCACAGGACAGGGGTCCTACGAGCAGTACTTC.

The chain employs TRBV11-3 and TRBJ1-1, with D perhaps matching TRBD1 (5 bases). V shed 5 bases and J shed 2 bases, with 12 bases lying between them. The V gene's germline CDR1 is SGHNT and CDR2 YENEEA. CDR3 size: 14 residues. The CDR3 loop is CASSQEWDNTEAFF. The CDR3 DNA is TGTGCCAGCAGCCAAGAATGGGACAACACTGAAGCTTTCTTT.

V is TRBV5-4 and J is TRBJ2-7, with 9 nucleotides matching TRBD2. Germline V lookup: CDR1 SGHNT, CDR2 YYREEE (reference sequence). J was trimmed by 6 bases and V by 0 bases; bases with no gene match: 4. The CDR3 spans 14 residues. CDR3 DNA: TGTGCCAGCAGCTTGGGTCTAGCGGGGATCGAGCAGTACTTC. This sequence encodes CASSLGLAGIEQYF.

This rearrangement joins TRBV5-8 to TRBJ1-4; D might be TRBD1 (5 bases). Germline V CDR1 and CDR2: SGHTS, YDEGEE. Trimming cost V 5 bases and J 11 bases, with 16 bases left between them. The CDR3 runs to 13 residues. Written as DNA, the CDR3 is TGTGCCAGCAGGGGACTCTCGGTCGGTAAACTGTTTTTT. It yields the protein CASRGLSVGKLFF.

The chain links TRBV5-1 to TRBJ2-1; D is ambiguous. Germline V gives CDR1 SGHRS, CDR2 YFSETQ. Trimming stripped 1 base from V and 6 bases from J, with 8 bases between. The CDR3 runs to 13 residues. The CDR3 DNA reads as TGCGCCAGCAGCTTGACGGATACCAATGAGCAGTTCTTC. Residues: CASSLTDTNEQFF.

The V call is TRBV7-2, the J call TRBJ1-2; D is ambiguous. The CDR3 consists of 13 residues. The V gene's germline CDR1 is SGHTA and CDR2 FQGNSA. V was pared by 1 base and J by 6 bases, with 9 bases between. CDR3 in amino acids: CASSLGLSHGYTF. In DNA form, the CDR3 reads TGTGCCAGCAGCTTAGGCCTATCCCATGGCTACACCTTC.

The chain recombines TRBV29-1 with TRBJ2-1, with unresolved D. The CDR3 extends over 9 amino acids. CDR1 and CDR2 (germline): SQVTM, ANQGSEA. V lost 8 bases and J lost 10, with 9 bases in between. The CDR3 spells CSPGGEQFF. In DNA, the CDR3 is TGCAGCCCCGGTGGCGAGCAGTTCTTC.

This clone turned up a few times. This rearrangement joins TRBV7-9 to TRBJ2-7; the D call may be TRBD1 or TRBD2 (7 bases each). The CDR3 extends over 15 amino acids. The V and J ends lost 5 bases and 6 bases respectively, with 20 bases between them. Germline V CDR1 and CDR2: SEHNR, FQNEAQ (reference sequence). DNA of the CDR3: TGTGCCAGCAGCCCCCCGACAGGGAGGGTGAGCGAGCAGTACTTC. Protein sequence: CASSPPTGRVSEQYF. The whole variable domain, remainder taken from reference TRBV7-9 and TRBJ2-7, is DTGVSQNPRHKITKRGQNVTFRCDPISEHNRLYWYRQTLGQGPEFLTYFQNEAQLEKSRLLSDRFSAERPKGSFSTLEIQRTEQGDSAMYLCASSPPTGRVSEQYFGPGTRLTVT.